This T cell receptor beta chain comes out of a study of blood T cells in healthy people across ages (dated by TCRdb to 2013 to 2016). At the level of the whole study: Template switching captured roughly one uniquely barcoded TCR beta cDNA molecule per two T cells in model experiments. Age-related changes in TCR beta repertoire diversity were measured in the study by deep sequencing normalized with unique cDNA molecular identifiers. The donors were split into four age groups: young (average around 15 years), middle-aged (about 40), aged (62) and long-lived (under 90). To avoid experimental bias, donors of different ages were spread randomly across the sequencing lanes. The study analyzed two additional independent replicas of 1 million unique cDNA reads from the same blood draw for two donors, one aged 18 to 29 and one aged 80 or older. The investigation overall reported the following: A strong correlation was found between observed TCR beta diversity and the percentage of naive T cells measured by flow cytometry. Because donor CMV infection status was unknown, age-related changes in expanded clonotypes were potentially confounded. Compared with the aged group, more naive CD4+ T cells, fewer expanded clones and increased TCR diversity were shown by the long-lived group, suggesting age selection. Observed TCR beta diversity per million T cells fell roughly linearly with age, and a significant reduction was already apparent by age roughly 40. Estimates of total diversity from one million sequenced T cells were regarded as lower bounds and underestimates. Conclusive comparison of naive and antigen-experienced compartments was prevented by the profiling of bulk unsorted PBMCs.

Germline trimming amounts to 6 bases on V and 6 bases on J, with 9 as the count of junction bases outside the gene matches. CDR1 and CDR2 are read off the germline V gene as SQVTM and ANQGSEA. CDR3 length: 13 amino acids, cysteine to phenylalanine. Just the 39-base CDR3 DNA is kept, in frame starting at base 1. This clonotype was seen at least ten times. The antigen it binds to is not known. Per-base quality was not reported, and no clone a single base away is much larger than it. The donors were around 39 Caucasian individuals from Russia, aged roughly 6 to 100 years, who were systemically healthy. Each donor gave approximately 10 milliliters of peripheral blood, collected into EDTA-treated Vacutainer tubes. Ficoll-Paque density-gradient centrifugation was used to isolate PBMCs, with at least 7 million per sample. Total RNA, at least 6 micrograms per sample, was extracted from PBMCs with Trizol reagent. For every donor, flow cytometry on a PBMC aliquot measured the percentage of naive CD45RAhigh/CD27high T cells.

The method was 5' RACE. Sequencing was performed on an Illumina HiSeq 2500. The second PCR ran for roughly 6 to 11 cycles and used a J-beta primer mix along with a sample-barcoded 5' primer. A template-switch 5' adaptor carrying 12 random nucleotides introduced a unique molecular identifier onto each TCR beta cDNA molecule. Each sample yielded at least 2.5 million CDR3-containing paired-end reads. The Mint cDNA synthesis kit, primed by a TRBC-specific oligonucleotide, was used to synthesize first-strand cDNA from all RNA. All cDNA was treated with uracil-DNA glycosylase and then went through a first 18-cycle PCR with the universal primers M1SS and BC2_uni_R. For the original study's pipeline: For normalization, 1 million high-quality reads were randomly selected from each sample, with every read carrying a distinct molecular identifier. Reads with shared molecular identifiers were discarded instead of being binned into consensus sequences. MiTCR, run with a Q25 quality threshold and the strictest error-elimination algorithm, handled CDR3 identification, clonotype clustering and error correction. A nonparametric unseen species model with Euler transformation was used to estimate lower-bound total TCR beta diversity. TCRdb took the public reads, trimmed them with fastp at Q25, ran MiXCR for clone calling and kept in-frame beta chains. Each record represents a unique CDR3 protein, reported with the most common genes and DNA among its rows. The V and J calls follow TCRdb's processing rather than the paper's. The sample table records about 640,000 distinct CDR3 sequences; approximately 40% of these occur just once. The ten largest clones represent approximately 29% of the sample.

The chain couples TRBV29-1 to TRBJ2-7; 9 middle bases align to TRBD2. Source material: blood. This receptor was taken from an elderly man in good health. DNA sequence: TGCAGCGTCCTGAGCGGGGGGCCCTCCGAGCAGTACTTC. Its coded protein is CSVLSGGPSEQYF.